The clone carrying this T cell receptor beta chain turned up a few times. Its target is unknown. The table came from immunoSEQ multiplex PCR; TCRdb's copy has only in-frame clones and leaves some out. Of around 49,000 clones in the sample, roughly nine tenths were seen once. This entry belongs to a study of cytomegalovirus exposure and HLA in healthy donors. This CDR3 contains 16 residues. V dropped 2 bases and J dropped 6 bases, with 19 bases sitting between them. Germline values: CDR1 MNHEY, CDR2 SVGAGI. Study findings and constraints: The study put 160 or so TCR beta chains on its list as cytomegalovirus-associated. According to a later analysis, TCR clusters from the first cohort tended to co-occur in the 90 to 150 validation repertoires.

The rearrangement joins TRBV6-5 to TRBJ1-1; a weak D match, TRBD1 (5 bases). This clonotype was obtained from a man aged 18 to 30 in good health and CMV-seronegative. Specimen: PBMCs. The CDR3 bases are TGTGCCAGCAGTTACGACGTAGCGGGGCCTTTCGCTGAAGCTTTCTTT. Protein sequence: CASSYDVAGPFAEAFF.